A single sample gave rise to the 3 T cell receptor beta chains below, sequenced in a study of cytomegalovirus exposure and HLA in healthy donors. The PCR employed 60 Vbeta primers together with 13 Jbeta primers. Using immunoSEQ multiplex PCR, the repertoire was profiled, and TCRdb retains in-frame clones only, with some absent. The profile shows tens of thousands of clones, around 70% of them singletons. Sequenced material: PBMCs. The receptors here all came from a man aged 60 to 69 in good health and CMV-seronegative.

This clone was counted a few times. CDR3 DNA sequence: TGTGCCAGCAGTTATAGGGACAATTCCTACGAGCAGTACTTC. This sequence encodes CASSYRDNSYEQYF. The chain uses TRBV6-5 and TRBJ2-7; possible D gene TRBD1, 6 bases. Trimming removed 3 bases from V and 1 base from J, with 10 bases in between. Germline CDR1 MNHEY, CDR2 SVGAGI. There are 14 residues in the CDR3.

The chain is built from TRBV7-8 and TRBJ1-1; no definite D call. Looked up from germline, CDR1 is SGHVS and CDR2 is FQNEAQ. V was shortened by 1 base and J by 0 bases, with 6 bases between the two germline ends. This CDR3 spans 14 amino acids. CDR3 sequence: CASSLVAMNTEAFF. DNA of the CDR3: TGTGCCAGCAGCTTAGTAGCGATGAACACTGAAGCTTTCTTT.

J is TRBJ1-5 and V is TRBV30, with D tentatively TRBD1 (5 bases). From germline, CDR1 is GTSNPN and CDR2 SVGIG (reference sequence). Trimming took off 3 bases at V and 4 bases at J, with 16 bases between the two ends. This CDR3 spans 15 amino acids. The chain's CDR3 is CAWREPGHINQPQHF. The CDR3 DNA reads TGTGCCTGGAGGGAACCCGGACACATAAATCAGCCCCAGCATTTT.